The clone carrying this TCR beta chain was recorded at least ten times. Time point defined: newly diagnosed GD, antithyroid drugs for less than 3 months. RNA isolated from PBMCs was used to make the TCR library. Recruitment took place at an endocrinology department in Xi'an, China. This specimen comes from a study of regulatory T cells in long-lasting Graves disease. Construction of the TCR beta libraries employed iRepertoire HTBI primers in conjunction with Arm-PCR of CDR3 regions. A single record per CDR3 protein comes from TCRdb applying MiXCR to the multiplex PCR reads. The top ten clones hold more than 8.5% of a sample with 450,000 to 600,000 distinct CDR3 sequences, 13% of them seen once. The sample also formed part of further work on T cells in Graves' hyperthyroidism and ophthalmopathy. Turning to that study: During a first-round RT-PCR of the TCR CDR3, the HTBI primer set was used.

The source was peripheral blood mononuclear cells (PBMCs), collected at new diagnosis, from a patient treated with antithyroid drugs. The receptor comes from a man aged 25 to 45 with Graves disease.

DNA of the CDR3: TGTGCCATCAGTCCAGACAGCACCTATGGCTACACCTTC. Encoded protein: CAISPDSTYGYTF. The rearrangement uses TRBV10-3 and TRBJ1-2; weak D call: TRBD1 (5 bases). Trimming took off 5 bases at V and 4 bases at J, with 11 bases between the two ends. The CDR3 runs to 13 residues. Per germline, CDR1 ENHRY and CDR2 SYGVKD.